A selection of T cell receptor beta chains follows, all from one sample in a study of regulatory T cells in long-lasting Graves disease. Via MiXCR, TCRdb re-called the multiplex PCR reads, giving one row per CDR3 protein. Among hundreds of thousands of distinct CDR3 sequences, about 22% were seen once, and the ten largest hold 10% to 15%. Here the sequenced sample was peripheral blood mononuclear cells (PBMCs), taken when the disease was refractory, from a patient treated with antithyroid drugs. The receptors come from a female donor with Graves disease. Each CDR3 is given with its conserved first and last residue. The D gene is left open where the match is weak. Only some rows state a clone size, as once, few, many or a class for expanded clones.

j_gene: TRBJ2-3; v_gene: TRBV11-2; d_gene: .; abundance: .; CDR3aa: CASSFRWGPADTQYF; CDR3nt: TGTGCCAGCAGCTTTAGGTGGGGGCCCGCAGATACGCAGTATTTT
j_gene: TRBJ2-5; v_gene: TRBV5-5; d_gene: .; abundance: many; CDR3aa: CASSFAGESETQYF; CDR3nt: TGTGCCAGCAGCTTTGCAGGCGAGTCGGAGACCCAGTACTTC
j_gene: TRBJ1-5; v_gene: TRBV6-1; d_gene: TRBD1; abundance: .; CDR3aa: CASRDRASNQPQHF; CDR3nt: TGTGCCAGCAGGGACAGGGCAAGCAATCAGCCCCAGCATTTT
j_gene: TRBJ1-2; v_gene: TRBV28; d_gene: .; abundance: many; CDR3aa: CASSLLQVNYGYTF; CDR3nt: TGTGCCAGCAGTTTACTACAGGTGAACTATGGCTACACCTTC
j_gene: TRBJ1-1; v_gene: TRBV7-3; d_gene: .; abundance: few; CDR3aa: CASSLQGPTEAFF; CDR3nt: TGTGCCAGCAGCCTACAGGGCCCCACTGAAGCTTTCTTT
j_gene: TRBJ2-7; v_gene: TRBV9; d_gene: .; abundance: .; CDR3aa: CASSVEPLVGYEQYF; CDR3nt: TGTGCCAGCAGCGTAGAACCACTGGTGGGATACGAGCAGTACTTC
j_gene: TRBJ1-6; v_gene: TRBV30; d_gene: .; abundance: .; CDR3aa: CAWRSADNSPLHF; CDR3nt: TGTGCCTGGAGAAGTGCAGATAATTCACCCCTCCACTTT
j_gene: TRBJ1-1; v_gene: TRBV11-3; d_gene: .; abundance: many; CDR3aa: CASTGRGMNTEAFF; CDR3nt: TGTGCCAGCACCGGGAGAGGTATGAACACTGAAGCTTTCTTT
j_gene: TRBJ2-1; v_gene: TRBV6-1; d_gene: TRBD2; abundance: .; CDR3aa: CASSPRTSGRAREQFF; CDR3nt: TGTGCCAGCAGCCCCCGGACTAGCGGGAGGGCCCGCGAGCAGTTCTTC
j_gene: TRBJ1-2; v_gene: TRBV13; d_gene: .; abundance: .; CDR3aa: CASSGGGRGDYGYTF; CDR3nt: TGTGCCAGCAGCGGAGGAGGGAGGGGTGACTATGGCTACACCTTC
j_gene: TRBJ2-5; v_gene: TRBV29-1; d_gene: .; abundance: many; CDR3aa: CSGRRDRQETQYF; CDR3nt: TGCAGCGGGAGGCGGGACAGACAGGAGACCCAGTACTTC
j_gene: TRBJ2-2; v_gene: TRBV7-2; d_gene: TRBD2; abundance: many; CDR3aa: CASSQRLAGDGELFF; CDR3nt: TGTGCCAGCAGCCAAAGACTAGCGGGAGATGGGGAGCTGTTTTTT
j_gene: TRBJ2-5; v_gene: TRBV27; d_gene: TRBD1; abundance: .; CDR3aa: CASRPGQGLETQYF; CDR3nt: TGTGCCAGCAGACCGGGACAGGGGTTAGAGACCCAGTACTTC
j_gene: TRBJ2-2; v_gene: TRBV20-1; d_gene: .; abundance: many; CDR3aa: CSATDLTGELFF; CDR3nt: TGCAGTGCTACCGACCTCACCGGGGAGCTGTTTTTT
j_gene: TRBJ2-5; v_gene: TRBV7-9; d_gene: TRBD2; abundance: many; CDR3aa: CASTLAGGETQYF; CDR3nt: TGTGCCAGCACCCTAGCGGGGGGAGAGACCCAGTACTTC
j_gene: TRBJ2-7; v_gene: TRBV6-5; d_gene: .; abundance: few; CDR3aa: CASSYSSATFSDEQYF; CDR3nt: TGTGCCAGCAGTTACTCGAGCGCCACCTTCAGCGACGAGCAGTACTTC
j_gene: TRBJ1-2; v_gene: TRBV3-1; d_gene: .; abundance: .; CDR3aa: CASSQDRAGYGYTF; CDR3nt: TGTGCCAGCAGCCAAGACAGGGCTGGCTATGGCTACACCTTC
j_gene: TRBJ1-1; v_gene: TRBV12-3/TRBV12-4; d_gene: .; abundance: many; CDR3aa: CASSLTLGQNTEAFF; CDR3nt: TGTGCCAGCAGTCTCACTTTGGGCCAGAACACTGAAGCTTTCTTT
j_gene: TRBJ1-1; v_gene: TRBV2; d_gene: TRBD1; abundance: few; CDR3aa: CASSPTRTGGRYTEAFF; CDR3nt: TGTGCCAGCAGCCCCACAAGGACAGGGGGCCGATACACTGAAGCTTTCTTT
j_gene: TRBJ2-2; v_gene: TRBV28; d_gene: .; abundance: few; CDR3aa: CASSLGGQGTGELFF; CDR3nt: TGTGCCAGCAGTTTGGGGGGGCAAGGCACCGGGGAGCTGTTTTTT
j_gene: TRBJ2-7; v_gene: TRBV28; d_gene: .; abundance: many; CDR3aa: CASSFDGSYEQYF; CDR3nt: TGTGCCAGCAGTTTCGACGGATCCTACGAGCAGTACTTC
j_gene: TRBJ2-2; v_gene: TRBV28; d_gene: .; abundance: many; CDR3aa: CASSAWRRDTGELFF; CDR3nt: TGTGCCAGCAGTGCCTGGCGGAGAGACACCGGGGAGCTGTTTTTT
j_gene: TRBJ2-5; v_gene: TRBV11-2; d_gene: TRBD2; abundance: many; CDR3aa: CASSLEIKHGTKQETQYF; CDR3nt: TGTGCCAGCAGCTTAGAGATAAAACATGGGACTAAACAAGAGACCCAGTACTTC
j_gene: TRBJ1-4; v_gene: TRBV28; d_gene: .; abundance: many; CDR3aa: CASRVANEKLFF; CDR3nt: TGTGCCAGCAGGGTGGCTAATGAAAAACTGTTTTTT
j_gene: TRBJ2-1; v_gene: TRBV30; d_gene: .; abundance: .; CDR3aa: CAWSVQGNEQFF; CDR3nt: TGTGCCTGGAGTGTACAGGGCAATGAGCAGTTCTTC
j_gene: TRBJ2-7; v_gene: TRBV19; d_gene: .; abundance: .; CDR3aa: CASSTLGAAKAYEQYF; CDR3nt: TGTGCCAGTAGTACCTTAGGGGCGGCCAAGGCCTACGAGCAGTACTTC
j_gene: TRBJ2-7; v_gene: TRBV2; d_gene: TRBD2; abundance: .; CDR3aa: CASRADRAGGYEQYF; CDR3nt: TGTGCCAGCAGGGCTGACAGAGCGGGGGGCTACGAGCAGTACTTC